This passage covers 10 T cell receptor beta chains from one sample sequenced in a study of CD8 T cells in Susac syndrome (dated by TCRdb to 2018 to 2020). The receptor library was made with the immunoSEQ multiplex PCR assay. RNA was extracted using the RNeasy kit, and roughly 0.5 to 1 microgram was reverse transcribed with random hexamers. TCRdb reprocessed the public reads (quality trimming at Q25 with fastp, clone calling with MiXCR) and kept in-frame beta chains. When rows share a CDR3 protein, they turn into one entry using the most common DNA and genes. A total of about 150,000 distinct CDR3 sequences appear in this sample, about 95% of them only once. The top ten clones comprise 0.11% of the sample. The sequenced material came from CD4+ T cells from PBMCs. The receptors were sampled from a human donor with multiple sclerosis.

The gene calls are TRBV20-1 and TRBJ2-4, with D perhaps TRBD1 (5 bases). The CDR3 totals 13 residues. Germline loops: CDR1 DFQATT, CDR2 SNEGSKA (reference sequence). The V end was cut by 4 bases, the J end by 4 bases, with 11 bases between. The CDR3 bases are TGCAGTGCTAATCCCAGGGAAAAAAACATTCAGTACTTC. It codes for CSANPREKNIQYF.

This clonotype was counted a few times. The rearrangement links TRBV29-1 to TRBJ1-1; D ambiguous. This CDR3 comprises 11 residues. Trimming shortened V by 4 bases and J by 1 base, and 4 bases separated the two germline ends. The germline V gene has CDR1 SQVTM and CDR2 ANQGSEA. The CDR3 protein is CSVVRNTEAFF. CDR3 coding DNA: TGCAGCGTTGTTCGGAACACTGAAGCTTTCTTT. The full variable domain, completed using reference TRBV29-1 and TRBJ1-1, is SAVISQKPSRDICQRGTSLTIQCQVDSQVTMMFWYRQQPGQSLTLIATANQGSEATYESGFVIDKFPISRPNLTFSTLTVSNMSPEDSSIYLCSVVRNTEAFFGQGTRLTVV.

The rearrangement joins TRBV29-1 to TRBJ2-7, with TRBD2 matching 8 bases. CDR3 size: 14 residues. V lost 4 bases and J lost 2; bases outside the gene matches: 7. Germline V lookup: CDR1 SQVTM, CDR2 ANQGSEA. The CDR3 DNA follows: TGCAGCGTTGGACTAGCGACAGATCCCTACGAGCAGTACTTC. It codes for CSVGLATDPYEQYF.

V is TRBV5-6 and J is TRBJ1-2, with D possibly being TRBD1 (6 bases). The germline V and J ends were trimmed by 5 bases and 10 bases, with 18 bases remaining between them. This CDR3 has 13 residues. Germline CDR1 is SGHDT and CDR2 is YYEEEE. The CDR3 coding sequence is TGTGCCAGCAGTACTAGAAACAGGGTCGACTACACCTTC. Amino acids: CASSTRNRVDYTF.

This chain joins TRBV29-1 and TRBJ2-1; D may be TRBD1 or TRBD2 (5 bases each). Germline V lookup: CDR1 SQVTM, CDR2 ANQGSEA. The CDR3 is made up of 15 amino acids. Trimming left V 6 bases short and J 2 bases short, with 17 bases between. The CDR3, as DNA: TGCAGCGTCAGCCATGGGACGGTTCCCTACAATGAGCAGTTCTTC. Protein product: CSVSHGTVPYNEQFF.

The chain joins TRBV7-2 to TRBJ2-5; D is perhaps TRBD2 (5 bases). Trimming cost V 2 bases and J 5 bases, with 6 bases left between them. Germline CDR1 and CDR2: SGHTA and FQGNSA. This CDR3 contains 12 residues. CDR3 sequence reads: CASSLLAETQYF. CDR3 nucleotide sequence: TGTGCCAGCAGCTTATTAGCGGAGACCCAGTACTTC.

The V call is TRBV20-1, the J call TRBJ2-4, with 9 positions matching TRBD2. The germline V gene encodes CDR1 DFQATT and CDR2 SNEGSKA (reference sequence). J lost 4 bases, V lost 4 bases, and 5 bases had no gene match. The CDR3 is 14 residues long. The DNA for the CDR3 is TGCAGTGCTATTAGCGGGAGCACGAAAAACATTCAGTACTTC. Residues: CSAISGSTKNIQYF.

This chain connects TRBV5-1 to TRBJ2-7; the match to TRBD1 covers 11 bases. The CDR3 runs 18 residues. CDR1 SGHRS and CDR2 YFSETQ come from the germline V gene. Losses at the gene ends were 4 bases for V and 6 bases for J; bases not matched to a gene: 18. CDR3 in amino acids: CASSMGTTGQGAQGEQYF. The CDR3 DNA is TGCGCCAGCAGCATGGGGACTACTGGACAGGGGGCGCAAGGCGAGCAGTACTTC.

The V gene is TRBV3-1, the J gene TRBJ1-2, with D maybe TRBD1 (5 bases). Trimming took off 4 bases at V and 4 bases at J, with 19 bases between the two ends. Germline V gene data show CDR1 as LGHDT and CDR2 as YNNKEL (reference sequence). There are 16 residues in the CDR3. The DNA of the CDR3 is TGTGCCAGCAGCCCTGCGCCAGGGACTTCTGTCTATGGCTACACCTTC. Its protein product is CASSPAPGTSVYGYTF.

The rearrangement joins TRBV20-1 to TRBJ2-5; 12 bases are shared with TRBD2. V lost 2 bases and J lost 4; bases outside the gene matches: 8. The CDR3 runs to 16 residues. The germline gives CDR1 DFQATT, CDR2 SNEGSKA (reference sequence). The CDR3 DNA sequence: TGCAGTGCTAGACGACTAGCGGGAGATCTCGGAGAGACCCAGTACTTC. Translated, it gives CSARRLAGDLGETQYF.